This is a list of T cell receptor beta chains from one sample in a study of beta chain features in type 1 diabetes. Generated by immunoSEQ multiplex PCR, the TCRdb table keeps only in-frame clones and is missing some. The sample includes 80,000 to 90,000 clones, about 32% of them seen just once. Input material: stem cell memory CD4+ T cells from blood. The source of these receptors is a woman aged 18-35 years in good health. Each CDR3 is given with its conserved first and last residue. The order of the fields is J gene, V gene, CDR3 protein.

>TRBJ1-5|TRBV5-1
CASKPGGDSNQPQHF
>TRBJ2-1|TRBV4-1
CASSRGPGTHEQFF
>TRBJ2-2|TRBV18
CASLRPSGAANTGELFF
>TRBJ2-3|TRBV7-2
CASSLDRADTQYF
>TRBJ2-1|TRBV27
CASSLLRSYNEQFF
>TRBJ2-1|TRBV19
CASSWGLAVTSYNEQFF
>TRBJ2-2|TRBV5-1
CASSLDPGAGTGELFF
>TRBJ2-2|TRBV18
CASSPPNGELFF
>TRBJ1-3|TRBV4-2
CASTQGSTGNTIYF
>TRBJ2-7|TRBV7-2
CASSPRIAGDEQYF
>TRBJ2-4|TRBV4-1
CASSQDDPSGGKNIQYF
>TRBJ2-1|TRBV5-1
CASRREGNEQFF
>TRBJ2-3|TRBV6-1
CASRNRGWGDTQYF
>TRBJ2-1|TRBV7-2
CASSLVPSGSSDEQFF
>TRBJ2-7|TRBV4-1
CASRGTGEDEQYF
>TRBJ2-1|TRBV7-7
CASSLLAGRVGEQFF
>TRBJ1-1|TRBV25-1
CASSEFPDNRANTEAFF
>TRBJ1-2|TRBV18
CASSPPNRGSDYGYTF
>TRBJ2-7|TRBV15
CATSRDKAGGEQYF
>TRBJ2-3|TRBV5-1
CASKVSGISTDTQYF
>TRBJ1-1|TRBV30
CAWSVLGSTEAFF
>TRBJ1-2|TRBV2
CASSEGQERGYTF